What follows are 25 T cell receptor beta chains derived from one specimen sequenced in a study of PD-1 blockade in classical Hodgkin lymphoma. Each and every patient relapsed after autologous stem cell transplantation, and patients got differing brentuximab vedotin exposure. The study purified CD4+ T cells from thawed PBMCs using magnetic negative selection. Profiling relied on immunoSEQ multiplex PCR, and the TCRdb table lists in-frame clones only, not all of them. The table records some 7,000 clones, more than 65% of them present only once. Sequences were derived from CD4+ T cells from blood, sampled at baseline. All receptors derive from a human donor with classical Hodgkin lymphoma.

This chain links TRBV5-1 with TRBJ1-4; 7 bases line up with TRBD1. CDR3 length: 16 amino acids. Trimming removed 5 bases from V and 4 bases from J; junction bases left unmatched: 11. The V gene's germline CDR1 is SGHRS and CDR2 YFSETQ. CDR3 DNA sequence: TGCGCCAGCAGTCAGCGTACAGGGGCAAGTAATGAAAAACTGTTTTTT. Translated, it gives CASSQRTGASNEKLFF. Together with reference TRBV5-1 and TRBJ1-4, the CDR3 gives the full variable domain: KAGVTQTPRYLIKTRGQQVTLSCSPISGHRSVSWYQQTPGQGLQFLFEYFSETQRNKGNFPGRFSGRQFSNSRSEMNVSTLELGDSALYLCASSQRTGASNEKLFFGSGTQLSVL.

The CDR3 DNA reads as TGCGCCAGCAGCCATGGTTTGCAGGGGGGGACCTACGAGCAGTACTTC. As protein: CASSHGLQGGTYEQYF. V gene TRBV4-1 combines with J gene TRBJ2-7, with D perhaps matching TRBD1 or TRBD2 (7 bases each). CDR1 and CDR2 (germline): MGHRA, YSYEKL. This CDR3 has 16 residues. Trimming removed 3 bases from V and 2 bases from J, with 17 bases in between.

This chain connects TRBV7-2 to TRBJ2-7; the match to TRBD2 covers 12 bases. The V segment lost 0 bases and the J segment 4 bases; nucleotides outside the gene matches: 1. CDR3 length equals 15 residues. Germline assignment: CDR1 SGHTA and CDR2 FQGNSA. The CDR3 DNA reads TGTGCCAGCAGCTTAGCGACTAGCGGGAGTTACGAGCAGTACTTC. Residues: CASSLATSGSYEQYF.

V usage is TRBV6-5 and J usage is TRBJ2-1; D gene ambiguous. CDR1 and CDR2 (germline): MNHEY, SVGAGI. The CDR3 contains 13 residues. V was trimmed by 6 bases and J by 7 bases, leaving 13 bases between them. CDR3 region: CASSQTPSNEQFF. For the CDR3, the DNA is TGTGCCAGCAGCCAAACCCCCAGTAATGAGCAGTTCTTC.

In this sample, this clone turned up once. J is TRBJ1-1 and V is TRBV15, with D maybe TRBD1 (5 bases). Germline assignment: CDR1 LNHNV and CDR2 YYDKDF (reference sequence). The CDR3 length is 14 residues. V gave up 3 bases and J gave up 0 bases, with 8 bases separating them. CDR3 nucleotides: TGTGCCACCAGCAGGGGACTGATGAACACTGAAGCTTTCTTT. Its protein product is CATSRGLMNTEAFF.

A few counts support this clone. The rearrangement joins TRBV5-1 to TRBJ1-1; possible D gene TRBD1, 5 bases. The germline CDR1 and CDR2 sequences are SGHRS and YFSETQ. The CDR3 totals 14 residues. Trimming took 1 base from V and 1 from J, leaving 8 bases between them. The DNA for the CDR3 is TGCGCCAGCAGCTTGTCGGGGGAGAACACTGAAGCTTTCTTT. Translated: CASSLSGENTEAFF.

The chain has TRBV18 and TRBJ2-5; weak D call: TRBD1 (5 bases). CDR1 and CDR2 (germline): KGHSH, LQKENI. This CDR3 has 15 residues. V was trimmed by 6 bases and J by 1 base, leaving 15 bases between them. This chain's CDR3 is CASSPTGPSQETQYF. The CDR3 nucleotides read TGTGCCAGCTCTCCCACAGGTCCATCCCAAGAGACCCAGTACTTC.

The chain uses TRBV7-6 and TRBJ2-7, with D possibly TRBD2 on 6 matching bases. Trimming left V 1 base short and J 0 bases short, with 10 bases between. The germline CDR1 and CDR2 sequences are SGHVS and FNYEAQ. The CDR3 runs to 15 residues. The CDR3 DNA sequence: TGTGCCAGCAGCTTAGGGGGACTGTACTCCTACGAGCAGTACTTC. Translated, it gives CASSLGGLYSYEQYF.

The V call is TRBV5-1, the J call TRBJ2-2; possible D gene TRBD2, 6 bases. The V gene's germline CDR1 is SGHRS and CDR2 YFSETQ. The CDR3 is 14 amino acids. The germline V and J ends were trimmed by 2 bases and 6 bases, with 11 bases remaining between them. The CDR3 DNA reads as TGCGCCAGCAGCTTCGGAGCGGGTCCCGGGGAGCTGTTTTTT. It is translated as CASSFGAGPGELFF.

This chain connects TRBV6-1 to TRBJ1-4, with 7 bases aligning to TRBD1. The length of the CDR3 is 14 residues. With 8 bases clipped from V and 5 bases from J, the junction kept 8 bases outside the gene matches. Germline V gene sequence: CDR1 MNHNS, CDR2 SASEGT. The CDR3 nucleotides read TGTGCCAGCGTCCGGGACAGTGGAAATGAAAAACTGTTTTTT. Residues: CASVRDSGNEKLFF.

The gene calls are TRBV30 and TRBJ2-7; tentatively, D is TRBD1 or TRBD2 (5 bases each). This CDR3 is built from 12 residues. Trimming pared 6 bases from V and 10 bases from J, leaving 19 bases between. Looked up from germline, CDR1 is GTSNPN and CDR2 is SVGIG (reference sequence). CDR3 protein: CACTRSGQNQYF. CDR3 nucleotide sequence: TGTGCCTGCACGCGGTCGGGGCAGAACCAGTACTTC.

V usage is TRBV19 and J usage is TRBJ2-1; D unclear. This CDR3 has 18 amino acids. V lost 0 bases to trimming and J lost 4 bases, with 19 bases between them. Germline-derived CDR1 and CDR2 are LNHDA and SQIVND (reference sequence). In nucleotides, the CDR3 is TGTGCCAGTAGTATAGAGTTCTTGGCGAGAAGGCCTTACAATGAGCAGTTCTTC. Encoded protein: CASSIEFLARRPYNEQFF.

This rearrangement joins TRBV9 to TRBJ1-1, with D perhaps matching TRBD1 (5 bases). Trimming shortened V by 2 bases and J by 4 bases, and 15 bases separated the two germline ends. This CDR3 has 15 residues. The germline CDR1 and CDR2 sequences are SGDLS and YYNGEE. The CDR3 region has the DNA TGTGCCAGCAGCGTTGACAGTACGGTCGGCACTGAAGCTTTCTTT. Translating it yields CASSVDSTVGTEAFF.

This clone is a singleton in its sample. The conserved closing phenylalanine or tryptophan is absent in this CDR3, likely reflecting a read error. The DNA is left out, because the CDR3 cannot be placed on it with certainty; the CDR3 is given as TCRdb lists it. The CDR3 region is CASMTRKDLWLHL. The chain couples TRBV5-4 to TRBJ1-2; no DNA check was done on the table's D call, TRBD1. Germline V CDR1 and CDR2: SGHNT, YYREEE (reference sequence). The CDR3 adds up to 13 amino acids, both ends counted.

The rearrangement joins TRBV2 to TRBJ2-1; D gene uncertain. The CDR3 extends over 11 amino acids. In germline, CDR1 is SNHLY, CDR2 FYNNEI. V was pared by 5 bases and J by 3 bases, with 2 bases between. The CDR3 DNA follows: TGTGCCAGCAGTAACTACAATGAGCAGTTCTTC. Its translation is CASSNYNEQFF.

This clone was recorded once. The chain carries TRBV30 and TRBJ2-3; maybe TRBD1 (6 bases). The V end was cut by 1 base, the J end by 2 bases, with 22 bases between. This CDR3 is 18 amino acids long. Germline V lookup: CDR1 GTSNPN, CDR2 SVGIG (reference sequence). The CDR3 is CAWSEKNLPGQDTDTQYF. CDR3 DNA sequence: TGTGCCTGGAGTGAGAAAAATTTACCGGGACAAGACACAGATACGCAGTATTTT.

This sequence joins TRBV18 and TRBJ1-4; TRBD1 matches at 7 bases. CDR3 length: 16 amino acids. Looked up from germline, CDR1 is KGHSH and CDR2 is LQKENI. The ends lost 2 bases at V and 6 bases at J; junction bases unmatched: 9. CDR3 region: CASSPSHRGHDEKLFF. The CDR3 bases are TGTGCCAGCTCACCATCTCACAGGGGACACGATGAAAAACTGTTTTTT.

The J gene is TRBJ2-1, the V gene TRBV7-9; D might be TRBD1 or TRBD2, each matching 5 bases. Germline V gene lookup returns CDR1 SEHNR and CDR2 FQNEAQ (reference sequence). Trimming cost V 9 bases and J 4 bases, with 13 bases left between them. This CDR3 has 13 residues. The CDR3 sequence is CASGGFNYNEQFF. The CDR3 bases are TGTGCCAGTGGGGGATTTAATTACAATGAGCAGTTCTTC.

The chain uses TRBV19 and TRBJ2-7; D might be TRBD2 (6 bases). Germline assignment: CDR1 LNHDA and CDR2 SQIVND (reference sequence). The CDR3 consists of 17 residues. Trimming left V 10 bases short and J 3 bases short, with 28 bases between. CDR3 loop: CATSNTGGGGGHYEQYF. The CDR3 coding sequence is TGTGCCACGTCAAATACGGGTGGGGGAGGAGGACACTACGAGCAGTACTTC.

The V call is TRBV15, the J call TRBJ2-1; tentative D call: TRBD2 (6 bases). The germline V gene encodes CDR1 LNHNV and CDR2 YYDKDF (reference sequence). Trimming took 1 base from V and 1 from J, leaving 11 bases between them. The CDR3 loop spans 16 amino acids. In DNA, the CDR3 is TGTGCCACCAGCAGAGGCGGGGACCGGTCCTACAATGAGCAGTTCTTC. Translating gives CATSRGGDRSYNEQFF.

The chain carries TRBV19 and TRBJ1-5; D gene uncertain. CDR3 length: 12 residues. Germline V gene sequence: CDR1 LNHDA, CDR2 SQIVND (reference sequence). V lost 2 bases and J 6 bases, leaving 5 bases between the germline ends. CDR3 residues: CASSIISQPQHF. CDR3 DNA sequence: TGTGCCAGTAGTATAATATCTCAGCCCCAGCATTTT. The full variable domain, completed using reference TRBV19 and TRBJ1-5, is DGGITQSPKYLFRKEGQNVTLSCEQNLNHDAMYWYRQDPGQGLRLIYYSQIVNDFQKGDIAEGYSVSREKKESFPLTVTSAQKNPTAFYLCASSIISQPQHFGDGTRLSIL.

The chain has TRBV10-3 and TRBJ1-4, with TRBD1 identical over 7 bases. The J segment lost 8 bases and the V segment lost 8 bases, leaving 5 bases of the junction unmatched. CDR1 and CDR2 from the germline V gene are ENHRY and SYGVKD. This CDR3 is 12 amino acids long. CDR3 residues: CAIGSGGEKLFF. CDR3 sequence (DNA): TGTGCCATCGGGTCAGGGGGAGAAAAACTGTTTTTT.

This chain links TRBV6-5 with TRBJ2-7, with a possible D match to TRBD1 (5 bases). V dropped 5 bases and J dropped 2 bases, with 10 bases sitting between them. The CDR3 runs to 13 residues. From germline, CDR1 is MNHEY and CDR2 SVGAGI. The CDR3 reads CASSLQGPYEQYF. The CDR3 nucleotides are TGTGCCAGCAGTCTCCAGGGCCCCTACGAGCAGTACTTC.

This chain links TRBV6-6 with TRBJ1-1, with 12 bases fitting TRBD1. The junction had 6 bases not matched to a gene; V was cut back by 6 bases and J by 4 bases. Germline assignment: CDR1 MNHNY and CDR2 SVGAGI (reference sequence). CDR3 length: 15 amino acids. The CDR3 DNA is TGTGCCAGCAGACCCCCGGGACAGGGGGCCACTGAAGCTTTCTTT. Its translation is CASRPPGQGATEAFF.

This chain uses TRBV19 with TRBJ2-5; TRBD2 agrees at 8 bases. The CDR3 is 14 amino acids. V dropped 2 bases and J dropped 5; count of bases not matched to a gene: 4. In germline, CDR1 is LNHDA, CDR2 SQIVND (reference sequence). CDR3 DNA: TGTGCCAGTAGTATAAAAGCGGGAGTGGAGACCCAGTACTTC. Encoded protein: CASSIKAGVETQYF. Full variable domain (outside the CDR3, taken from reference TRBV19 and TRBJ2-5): DGGITQSPKYLFRKEGQNVTLSCEQNLNHDAMYWYRQDPGQGLRLIYYSQIVNDFQKGDIAEGYSVSREKKESFPLTVTSAQKNPTAFYLCASSIKAGVETQYFGPGTRLLVL.